This TCR beta chain came from a study of T cells in Graves' hyperthyroidism and ophthalmopathy. RNA transcripts yielded amplified TCR beta CDR3 regions. The study used the HTBI primer set for a first-round RT-PCR of the TCR CDR3. Via MiXCR, TCRdb re-called the multiplex PCR reads, giving one row per CDR3 protein. The table has approximately 490,000 distinct CDR3 sequences, 20% to 25% seen once; the top ten hold 45% to 55%. Ophthalmopathy patients had moderate-to-severe active disease, CAS ≥3, NOSPECS ≥4, and disease duration under 3 months. The CDR3 has 13 amino acids. CDR1 MNHNS and CDR2 SASEGT come from the germline V gene. With 6 bases clipped from V and 5 bases from J, the junction kept 5 bases outside the gene matches.

The sequenced sample consisted of blood. The V gene is TRBV6-1, the J gene TRBJ2-3; 7 positions match TRBD2. This receptor was identified in a woman in her 70s with Graves' ophthalmopathy. The CDR3 region is CASRSTGGDTQYF. The CDR3 nucleotides are TGTGCCAGCAGATCGACGGGGGGAGATACGCAGTATTTT.